This TCR beta chain was sequenced during a study of cytomegalovirus exposure and HLA in healthy donors. This cohort consisted of healthy bone marrow donors. Study observations and caveats: Per a later analysis, HLA-associated TCR beta chains showed more clonal expansion than other, equally common TCR beta chains. Investigators reported 164 TCR beta chains as tied to cytomegalovirus. Later analysis showed TCR association rates varying by HLA locus, highest for DRB1 and lowest for HLA-C.

This clone occurred a few times. Its antigen is not known. Primers for the PCR totalled 60 Vbeta and 13 Jbeta. Profiling relied on immunoSEQ multiplex PCR, and the TCRdb table lists in-frame clones only, not all of them. The data contain about 150,000 clones, approximately 80% of them seen just once; the ten biggest clones take up 2% to 2.5%. Sequenced input: PBMCs. This TCR was recovered from a man in his thirties or forties in good health and CMV-seronegative.

CDR3 bases: TGTGCCAGCAGCTTTGGTAGCGGGAGTTCGGAGACCCAGTACTTC. Its translation is CASSFGSGSSETQYF. The chain combines TRBV11-2 with TRBJ2-5; 9 bases map to TRBD2. The V gene's germline CDR1 is SGHAT and CDR2 FQNNGV. The V and J ends lost 3 bases and 5 bases, in that order; junction bases with no gene match: 7. This CDR3 has 15 residues.